This T cell receptor (beta chain) stems from a study of T cell responses to AZD1222 COVID-19 vaccine. CDR1 LGHDT and CDR2 YNNKEL come from the germline V gene (reference sequence). V lost 4 bases and J lost 6, with 16 bases in between. The CDR3 consists of 14 residues. Data came from immunoSEQ multiplex PCR; TCRdb stores just in-frame clones and leaves some out. The table records 120,000 or so clones, 88% of them present only once. Source: peripheral blood, taken on day 0 of MenACWY control vaccination. The sequence came from an adult in good health. The gene calls are TRBV3-1 (or the pseudogene TRBV3-2) and TRBJ2-7; D is perhaps TRBD2 (5 bases). The CDR3, as DNA: TGTGCCAGCAGCCCAGCGGTGGTCTCGGGCGAGCAGTACTTC. Protein sequence: CASSPAVVSGEQYF.